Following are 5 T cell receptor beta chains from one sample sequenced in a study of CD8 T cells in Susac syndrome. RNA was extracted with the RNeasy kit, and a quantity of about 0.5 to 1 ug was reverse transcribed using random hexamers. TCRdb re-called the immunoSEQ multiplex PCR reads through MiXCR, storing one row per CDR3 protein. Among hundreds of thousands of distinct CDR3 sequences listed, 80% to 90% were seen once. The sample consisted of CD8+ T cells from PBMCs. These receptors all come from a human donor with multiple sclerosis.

This chain's CDR3 is CASTPVSSNSPLHF. The CDR3 nucleotides read TGTGCCAGCACCCCGGTTAGCAGTAATTCACCCCTCCACTTT. The V gene is TRBV6-1, the J gene TRBJ1-6; D is undetermined. The CDR3 is made up of 14 amino acids. Germline V lookup: CDR1 MNHNS, CDR2 SASEGT. Trimming removed 7 bases from V and 6 bases from J, with 13 bases in between.

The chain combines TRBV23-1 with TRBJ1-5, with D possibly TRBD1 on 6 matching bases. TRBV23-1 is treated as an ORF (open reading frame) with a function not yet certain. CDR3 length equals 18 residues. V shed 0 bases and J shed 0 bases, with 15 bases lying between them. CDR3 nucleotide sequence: TGCGCCAGCAGTCAATCGGGCCAGGGACACCTTAGCAATCAGCCCCAGCATTTT. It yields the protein CASSQSGQGHLSNQPQHF.

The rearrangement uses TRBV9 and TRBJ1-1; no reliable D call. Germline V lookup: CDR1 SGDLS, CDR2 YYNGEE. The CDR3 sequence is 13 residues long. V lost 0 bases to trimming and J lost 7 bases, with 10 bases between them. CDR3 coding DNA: TGTGCCAGCAGCGTAGACCTTTACGGTGAAGCTTTCTTT. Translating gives CASSVDLYGEAFF.

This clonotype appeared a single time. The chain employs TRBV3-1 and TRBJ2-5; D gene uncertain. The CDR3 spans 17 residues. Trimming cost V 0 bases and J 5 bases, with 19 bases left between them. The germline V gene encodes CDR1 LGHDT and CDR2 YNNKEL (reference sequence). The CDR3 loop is CASSQDPRTYPRETQYF. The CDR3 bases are TGTGCCAGCAGCCAAGATCCTCGGACCTACCCGAGGGAGACCCAGTACTTC.

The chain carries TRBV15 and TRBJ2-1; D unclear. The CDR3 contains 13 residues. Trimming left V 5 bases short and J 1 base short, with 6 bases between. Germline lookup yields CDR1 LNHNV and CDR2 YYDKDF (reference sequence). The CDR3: CATSGKSYNEQFF. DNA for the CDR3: TGTGCCACCAGCGGTAAGTCCTACAATGAGCAGTTCTTC.